This T cell receptor (beta chain) was sequenced during a study of control samples from healthy donors and cancer patients. Profiled with immunoSEQ multiplex PCR; TCRdb holds only in-frame clones, not every one. The sample holds 130,000 or so clones, approximately 88% seen once. CDR3 length: 16 amino acids. Trimming left V 3 bases short and J 1 base short, with 10 bases between. Germline lookup yields CDR1 LNHDA and CDR2 SQIVND (reference sequence). The clonotype comes from a man aged 50 to 59 in good health. Sequencing used blood. The genes are TRBV19 and TRBJ2-6; unclear D gene. The CDR3 is CASSMWFRSGANVLTF. The CDR3 DNA is TGTGCCAGTAGTATGTGGTTTAGGTCTGGGGCCAACGTCCTGACTTTC.